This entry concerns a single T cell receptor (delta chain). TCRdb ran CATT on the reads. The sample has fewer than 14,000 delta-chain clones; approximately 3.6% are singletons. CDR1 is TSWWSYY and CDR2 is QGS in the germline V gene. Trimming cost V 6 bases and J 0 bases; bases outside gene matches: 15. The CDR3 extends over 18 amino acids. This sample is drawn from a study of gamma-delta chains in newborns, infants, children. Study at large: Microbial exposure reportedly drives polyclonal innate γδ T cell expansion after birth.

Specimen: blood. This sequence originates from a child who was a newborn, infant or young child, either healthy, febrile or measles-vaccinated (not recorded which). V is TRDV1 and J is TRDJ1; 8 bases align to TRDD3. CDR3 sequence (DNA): TGTGCTCTTGGTAGCCTCGACCCAGTACTGGGGGACACCGATAAACTCATCTTT. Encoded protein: CALGSLDPVLGDTDKLIF.